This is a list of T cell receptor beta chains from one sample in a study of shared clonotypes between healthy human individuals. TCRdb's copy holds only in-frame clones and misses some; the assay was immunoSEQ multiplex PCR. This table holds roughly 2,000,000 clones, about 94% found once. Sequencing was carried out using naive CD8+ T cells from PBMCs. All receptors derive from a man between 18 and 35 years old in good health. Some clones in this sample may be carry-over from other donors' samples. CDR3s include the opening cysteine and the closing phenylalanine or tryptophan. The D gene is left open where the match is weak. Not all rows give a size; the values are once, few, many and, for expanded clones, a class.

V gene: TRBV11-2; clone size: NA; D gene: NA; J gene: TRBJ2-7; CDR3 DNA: TGTGCCAGCAGCTTAGAGGGTCGGCCACCCTACGAGCAGTACTTC; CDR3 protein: CASSLEGRPPYEQYF
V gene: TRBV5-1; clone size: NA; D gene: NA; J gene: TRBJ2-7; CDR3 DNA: TGCGCCAGCAGGTGGGGGTACGAGCAGTACTTC; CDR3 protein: CASRWGYEQYF
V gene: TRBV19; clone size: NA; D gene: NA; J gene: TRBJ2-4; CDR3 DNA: TGTGCCAGTAGTCCCCATCTGGGTACGGCCAAAAACATTCAGTACTTC; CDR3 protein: CASSPHLGTAKNIQYF
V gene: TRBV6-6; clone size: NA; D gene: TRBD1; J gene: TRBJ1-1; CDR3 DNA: TGTGCCAGCAGTCAGGACAGGAGCGCTGAAGCTTTCTTT; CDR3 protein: CASSQDRSAEAFF
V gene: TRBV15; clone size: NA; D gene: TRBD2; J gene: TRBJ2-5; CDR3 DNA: TGTGCCACCAGCAGCCGGGAGGCAGAGACCCAGTACTTC; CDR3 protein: CATSSREAETQYF
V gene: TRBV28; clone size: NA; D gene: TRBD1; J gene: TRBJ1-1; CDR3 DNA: TGTGCCAGCATGGACAGGGGAACGAACACTGAAGCTTTCTTT; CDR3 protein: CASMDRGTNTEAFF
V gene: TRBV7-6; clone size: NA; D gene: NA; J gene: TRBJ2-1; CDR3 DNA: TGTGCCAGCAGCTTAGAAGCTTTTAACTCCTACAATGAGCAGTTCTTC; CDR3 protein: CASSLEAFNSYNEQFF
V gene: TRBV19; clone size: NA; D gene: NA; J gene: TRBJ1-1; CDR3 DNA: TGTGCCACCCTATCGGGGAAGATTGAAGCTTTCTTT; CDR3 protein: CATLSGKIEAFF
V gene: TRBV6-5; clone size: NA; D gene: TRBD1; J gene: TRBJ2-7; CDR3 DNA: TGTGCCAGCAGTACTACCCGACAGGGTTGGGAGCAGTACTTC; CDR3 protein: CASSTTRQGWEQYF
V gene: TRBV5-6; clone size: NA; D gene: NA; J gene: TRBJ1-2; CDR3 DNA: TGTGCCAGCAGCTTGGAAACCGACAGGACCCGCAGTGGCTACACCTTC; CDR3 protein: CASSLETDRTRSGYTF
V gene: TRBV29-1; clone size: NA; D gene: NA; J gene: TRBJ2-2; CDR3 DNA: TGCAGCGTTGTTTTGCGGCCGAACACCGGGGAGCTGTTTTTT; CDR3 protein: CSVVLRPNTGELFF
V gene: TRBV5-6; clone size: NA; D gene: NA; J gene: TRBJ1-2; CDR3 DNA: TGTGCCAGCAGCTTGAGGGGCCCCGGGGACACCTTC; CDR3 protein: CASSLRGPGDTF
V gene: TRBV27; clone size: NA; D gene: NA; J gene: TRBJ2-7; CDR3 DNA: TGTGCCAGCAGTGCCGACACAGGCGCCTACGAGCAGTACTTC; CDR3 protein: CASSADTGAYEQYF
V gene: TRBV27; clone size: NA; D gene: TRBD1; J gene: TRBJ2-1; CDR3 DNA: TGTGCCAGCAGTTTAATGTATACAGGGGGCATCAACGTCTATGAGCAGTTCTTC; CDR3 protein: CASSLMYTGGINVYEQFF
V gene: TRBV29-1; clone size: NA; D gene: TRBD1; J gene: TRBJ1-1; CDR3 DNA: TGCAGCGTTCTTCCGGGACAGGGTATCACTGAAGCTTTCTTT; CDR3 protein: CSVLPGQGITEAFF
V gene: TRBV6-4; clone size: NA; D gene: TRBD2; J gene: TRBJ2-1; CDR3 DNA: TGTGCCAGCAGTGAAGGACTAGCGGGAGGTAACAATGAGCAGTTCTTC; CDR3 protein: CASSEGLAGGNNEQFF
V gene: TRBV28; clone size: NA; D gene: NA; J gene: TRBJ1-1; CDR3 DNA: TGTGCCAGCAGTTTCGGCACTGAAGCTTTCTTT; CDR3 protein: CASSFGTEAFF
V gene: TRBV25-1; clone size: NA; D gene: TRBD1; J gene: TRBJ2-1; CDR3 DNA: TGTGCCAGCAGTGCCCTCATACAGGGGGCAAGGTCAAATGAGCAGTTCTTC; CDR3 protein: CASSALIQGARSNEQFF
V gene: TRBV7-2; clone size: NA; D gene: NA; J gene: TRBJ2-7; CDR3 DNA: TGTGCCAGCAGCTTAAGGGGAAGCGGCGGATCCTACGAGCAGTACTTC; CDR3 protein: CASSLRGSGGSYEQYF
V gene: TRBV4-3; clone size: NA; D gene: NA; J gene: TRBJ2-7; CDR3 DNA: TGCGCCAGCAGCCAAGGGCACGGACGGATCGACTACGAGCAGTACTTC; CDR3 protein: CASSQGHGRIDYEQYF
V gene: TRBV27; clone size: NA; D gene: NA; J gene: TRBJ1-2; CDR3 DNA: TGTGCCAGCAGTTTATCTATAGGGCGGGGAAACTATGGCTACACCTTC; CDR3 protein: CASSLSIGRGNYGYTF
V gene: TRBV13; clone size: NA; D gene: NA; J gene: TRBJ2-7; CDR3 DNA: TGTGCCAGCAGCCCTCAGATACTAGGCGTTGGCGAGCAGTACTTC; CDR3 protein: CASSPQILGVGEQYF
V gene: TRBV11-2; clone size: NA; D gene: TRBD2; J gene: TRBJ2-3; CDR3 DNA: TGTGCCAGCAGCCGCGGACTAGCGGGCTCAGATACGCAGTATTTT; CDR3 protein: CASSRGLAGSDTQYF
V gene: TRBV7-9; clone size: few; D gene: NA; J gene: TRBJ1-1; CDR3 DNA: TGTGCCAGCAGTTTAGGTTCTGAAGCTTTCTTT; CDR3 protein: CASSLGSEAFF
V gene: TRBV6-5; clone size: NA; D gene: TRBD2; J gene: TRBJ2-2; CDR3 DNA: TGTGCCAGCGGACTAGTTGGTGGGGACACCGGGGAGCTGTTTTTT; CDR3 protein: CASGLVGGDTGELFF
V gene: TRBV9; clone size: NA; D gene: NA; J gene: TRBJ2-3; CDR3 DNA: TGTGCCAGCAGCGCACAGGAGTTGTACACAGATACGCAGTATTTT; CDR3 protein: CASSAQELYTDTQYF
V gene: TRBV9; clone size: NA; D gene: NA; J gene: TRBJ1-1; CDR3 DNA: TGTGCCAGCAGCGTAGGAGACACAGCGCTCACTGAAGCTTTCTTT; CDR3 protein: CASSVGDTALTEAFF
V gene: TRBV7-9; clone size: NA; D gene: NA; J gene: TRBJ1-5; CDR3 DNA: TGTGCCAGCACACACGACGGAACCAATCAGCCCCAGCATTTT; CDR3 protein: CASTHDGTNQPQHF
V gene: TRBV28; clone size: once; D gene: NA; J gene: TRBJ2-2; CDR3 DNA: TGTGCCAGCAGGGGTTCCTCGAACACCGGGGAGCTGTTTTTT; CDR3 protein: CASRGSSNTGELFF
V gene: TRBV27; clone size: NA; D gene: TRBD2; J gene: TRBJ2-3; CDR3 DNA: TGTGCCAGCAGTTTCTTAGCGGGAGGGCCGGATACGCAGTATTTT; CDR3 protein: CASSFLAGGPDTQYF
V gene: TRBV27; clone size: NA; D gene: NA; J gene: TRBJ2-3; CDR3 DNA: TGTGCCAGCAGTTCGGGTCCAGATACGCAGTATTTT; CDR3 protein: CASSSGPDTQYF
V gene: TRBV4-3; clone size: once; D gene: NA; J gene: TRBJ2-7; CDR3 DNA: TGCGCCAGCAGCCAAGGGTGGCCGCACCCCTCCTACGAGCAGTACTTC; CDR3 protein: CASSQGWPHPSYEQYF
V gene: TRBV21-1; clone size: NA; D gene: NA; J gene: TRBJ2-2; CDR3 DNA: TGTGCCAGCAGCCTTCGACCGGTACTTACGAACACCGGGGAGCTGTTTTTT; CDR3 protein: CASSLRPVLTNTGELFF
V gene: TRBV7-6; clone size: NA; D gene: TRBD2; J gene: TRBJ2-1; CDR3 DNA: TGTGCCAGCAGCTTAGTTGGGCTAGCGGGGAACAATGAGCAGTTCTTC; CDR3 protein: CASSLVGLAGNNEQFF
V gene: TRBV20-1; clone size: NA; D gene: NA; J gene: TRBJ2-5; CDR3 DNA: TGCAGTGCTGGTGGAGGGACCCAGTACTTC; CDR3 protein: CSAGGGTQYF
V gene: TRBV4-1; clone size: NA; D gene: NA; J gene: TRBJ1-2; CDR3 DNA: TGCGCCAGCAGCCAAGCTTCCAGTGGTATCGTAGCGGGACCTATGTATGGCTACACCTTC; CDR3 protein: CASSQASSGIVAGPMYGYTF
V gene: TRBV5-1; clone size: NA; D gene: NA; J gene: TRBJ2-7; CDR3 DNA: TGCGCCAGCAGCAACGACTACGAGCAGTACTTC; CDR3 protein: CASSNDYEQYF
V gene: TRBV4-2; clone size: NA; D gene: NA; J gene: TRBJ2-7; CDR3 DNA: TGTGCCAGCAGCCAAGAGGAGGGAAGTCGGTGGTACGAGCAGTACTTC; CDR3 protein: CASSQEEGSRWYEQYF
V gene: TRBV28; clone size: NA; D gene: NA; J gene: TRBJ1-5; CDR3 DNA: TGTGCCAGCAGTTTATGGAACCAGCCCCAGCATTTT; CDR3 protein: CASSLWNQPQHF
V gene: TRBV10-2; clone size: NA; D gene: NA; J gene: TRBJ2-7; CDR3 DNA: TGCGCCAGCCGGGATAGTCGGGAGCAGTACTTC; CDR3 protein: CASRDSREQYF
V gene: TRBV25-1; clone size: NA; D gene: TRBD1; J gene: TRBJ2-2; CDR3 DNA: TGTGCCAGCAGTGGACAGGGAGTTCCTGGCACCGGGGAGCTGTTTTTT; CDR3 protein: CASSGQGVPGTGELFF
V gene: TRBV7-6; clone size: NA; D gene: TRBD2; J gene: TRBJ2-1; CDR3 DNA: TGTGCCAGCAGCCCGTCGGGACTAGCGGTTCTTACTTCCTACAATGAGCAGTTCTTC; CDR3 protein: CASSPSGLAVLTSYNEQFF
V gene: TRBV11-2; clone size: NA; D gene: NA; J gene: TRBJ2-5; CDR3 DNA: TGTGCCAGCAGCTTAGTGGGTGGGAGGGAGACCCAGTACTTC; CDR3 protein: CASSLVGGRETQYF
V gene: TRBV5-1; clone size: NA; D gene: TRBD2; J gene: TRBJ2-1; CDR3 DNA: TGCGCCAGCAGCTTGGCAGCGGGAATCTACAATGAGCAGTTCTTC; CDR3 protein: CASSLAAGIYNEQFF
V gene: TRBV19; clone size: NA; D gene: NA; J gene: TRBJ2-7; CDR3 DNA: TGTGCCAGTAGTGACAAGGGGGTATACTACGAGCAGTACTTC; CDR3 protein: CASSDKGVYYEQYF
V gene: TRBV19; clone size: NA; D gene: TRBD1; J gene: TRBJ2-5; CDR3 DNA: TGTGCCAGTAGTATCGGACAGGGGGCATGGGCCCAAGAGACCCAGTACTTC; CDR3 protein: CASSIGQGAWAQETQYF
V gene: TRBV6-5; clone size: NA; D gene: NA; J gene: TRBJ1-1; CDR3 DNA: TGTGCCAGCGGTCTAGGGGACGGGCTATCCGAAGCTTTCTTT; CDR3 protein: CASGLGDGLSEAFF
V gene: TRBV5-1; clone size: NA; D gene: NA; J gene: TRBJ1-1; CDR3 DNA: TGCGCCAGCAGCTTGAGTATTAACACTGAAGCTTTCTTT; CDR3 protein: CASSLSINTEAFF
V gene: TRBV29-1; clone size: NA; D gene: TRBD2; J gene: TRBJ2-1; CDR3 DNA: TGCAGCGTTCTTCTAGCGGGAACCAATGAGCAGTTCTTC; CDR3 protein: CSVLLAGTNEQFF